This T cell receptor (beta chain) emerged from a study of T-cell memory formation after mild COVID-19. Study-level findings and limits: Nothing showed for sure that second-wave clones peaking on day 37 were SARS-CoV-2 specific. Clones contracting day 15 to 85 were balanced CD4/CD8; later expanders leaned CD4+. CD8+ contracting clones occupied EMRA, while CD4+ ones occupied mainly CM and EM.

Germline V gene lookup returns CDR1 SSHAT and CDR2 FNYEAQ (reference sequence). The CDR3 runs to 13 residues. With constant-segment primers, 5'RACE yielded cDNA libraries of TCR alpha and TCR beta that carried sample barcodes and UMIs. MiXCR, applied by TCRdb to the 5' RACE reads, yields one record per CDR3 protein. This table holds approximately 260,000 distinct CDR3 sequences, 16% found once. This clonotype came up many times. Its cognate antigen is unknown. One junction end does not reproduce the germline sequence, and a read error may be involved. The chain couples TRBV7-7 to TRBJ2-2; D unresolved. What was sequenced was PBMCs or a T cell subset sorted from them (not recorded which). The TCR sequence derives from a young man who had mild COVID-19 (a few samples of this study predate the infection). Cell type and time point are not known. CDR3 DNA: TGTGCTAGCAGCTCGATGAACACCGGGGAGCTGTTTTTT. Protein sequence: CASSSMNTGELFF.